The 27 T cell receptor beta chains listed next were all sequenced from one sample in a study of T cell responses to AZD1222 COVID-19 vaccine. Libraries were prepared by immunoSEQ multiplex PCR; TCRdb keeps only in-frame clonotypes and omits some of them. The sample carries over 85,000 clones, around 93% recorded once. Sequenced material: peripheral blood, taken 28 days after the second AZD1222 dose. Every receptor here comes from an adult who received the AZD1222 COVID-19 vaccine.

The V call is TRBV2, the J call TRBJ1-1, with D perhaps TRBD1 (5 bases). Germline loops: CDR1 SNHLY, CDR2 FYNNEI. The CDR3 extends over 15 amino acids. Trimming stripped 4 bases from V and 0 bases from J, with 12 bases between. The CDR3 region is CASSVDSPVNTEAFF. The CDR3 DNA is TGTGCCAGCAGTGTTGACAGTCCGGTGAACACTGAAGCTTTCTTT.

J is TRBJ2-1 and V is TRBV28; 10 bases are shared with TRBD2. Germline CDR1 and CDR2: MDHEN and SYDVKM. V lost 4 bases to trimming and J lost 1 base; unmatched junction nucleotides: 7. The CDR3 runs to 17 residues. The CDR3 nucleotides are TGTGCCAGCAGTTCCCGACTAGCGGGCTCTTCCTACAATGAGCAGTTCTTC. This translates into CASSSRLAGSSYNEQFF.

The gene calls are TRBV6-2 or TRBV6-3 and TRBJ1-5; 8 nucleotides line up with TRBD1. The CDR3 contains 14 residues. V dropped 6 bases and J dropped 6; count of bases not matched to a gene: 7. Germline lookup yields CDR1 MNHEY and CDR2 SVGEGT. CDR3 nucleotide sequence: TGTGCCAGCAGCCATGACAGGGGCGGTCAGCCCCAGCATTTT. Its protein is CASSHDRGGQPQHF.

The V call is TRBV2, the J call TRBJ1-1; no firm D call. Per germline, CDR1 SNHLY and CDR2 FYNNEI. The CDR3 sequence is 14 residues long. V was cut by 3 bases and J by 1 base, with 9 bases left in between. The CDR3 sequence is CASSDRGKNTEAFF. The CDR3 DNA reads as TGTGCCAGCAGTGATCGGGGAAAGAACACTGAAGCTTTCTTT.

The chain has TRBV7-9 and TRBJ1-1; D call uncertain. This CDR3 contains 12 residues. The germline V and J ends were trimmed by 3 bases and 6 bases, with 8 bases remaining between them. The germline CDR1 and CDR2 sequences are SEHNR and FQNEAQ (reference sequence). CDR3 loop: CASSFSRSEAFF. For the CDR3, the DNA is TGTGCCAGCAGCTTCAGTCGCTCTGAAGCTTTCTTT.

In regard to this clone: Other DNA sequences in this sample translate to the same CDR3. This rearrangement joins TRBV5-6 to TRBJ2-7; no firm D call. The CDR3 spans 14 residues. The germline V gene has CDR1 SGHDT and CDR2 YYEEEE. The ends were cut back, 6 bases at V and 5 bases at J, with 18 bases in the middle. CDR3 sequence reads: CASNSGLNIHEQYF. The CDR3 DNA reads TGTGCCAGCAACTCAGGATTAAACATCCACGAGCAGTACTTC.

This clone is a singleton in its sample. The V and J genes are TRBV3-1 (or the pseudogene TRBV3-2) and TRBJ1-2; D is perhaps TRBD1 (5 bases). V lost 2 bases and J 2 bases, leaving 12 bases between the germline ends. From germline, CDR1 is LGHDT and CDR2 YNNKEL (reference sequence). The CDR3 extends over 15 amino acids. The CDR3 nucleotides are TGTGCCAGCAGCCAAAGGAGGGGACGGAACTATGGCTACACCTTC. Residues: CASSQRRGRNYGYTF.

The chain links TRBV12-3 or TRBV12-4 to TRBJ1-4; 9 nucleotides line up with TRBD1. This CDR3 contains 13 residues. Germline trimming cut 6 bases from V and 8 bases from J; bases unmatched to any gene: 4. The CDR3 coding sequence is TGTGCCAGCAGGGACAGGGGAACAGAAAAACTGTTTTTT. Amino acid sequence: CASRDRGTEKLFF.

V gene TRBV11-2 combines with J gene TRBJ2-7; D may be TRBD1 or TRBD2 (7 bases each). V was pared by 5 bases and J by 1 base, with 12 bases between. CDR1 and CDR2 from the germline V gene are SGHAT and FQNNGV. CDR3 length: 14 residues. The CDR3 sequence is CASSTGGQSYEQYF. In nucleotides, the CDR3 is TGTGCCAGCAGCACGGGGGGACAGTCCTACGAGCAGTACTTC. Filled out from reference TRBV11-2 and TRBJ2-7, the complete variable domain reads EAGVAQSPRYKIIEKRQSVAFWCNPISGHATLYWYQQILGQGPKLLIQFQNNGVVDDSQLPKDRFSAERLKGVDSTLKIQPAKLEDSAVYLCASSTGGQSYEQYFGPGTRLTVT.

This chain connects TRBV7-9 to TRBJ1-1; 9 nucleotides line up with TRBD1. CDR1 and CDR2 from the germline V gene are SEHNR and FQNEAQ (reference sequence). The CDR3 spans 16 residues. J gave up 4 bases and V 1 base, and 7 bases lay outside the gene matches. CDR3 residues: CASSLEQGASGTEAFF. DNA of the CDR3: TGTGCCAGCAGCTTAGAACAGGGGGCGAGCGGCACTGAAGCTTTCTTT.

V and J are TRBV14 and TRBJ1-3; the D is unclear. The CDR3 contains 12 residues. CDR1 SGHDN and CDR2 FVKESK come from the germline V gene. V was shortened by 3 bases and J by 8 bases, with 8 bases between the two germline ends. Here the CDR3 reads CASSHVPDTIYF. The CDR3 region has the DNA TGTGCCAGCAGCCATGTACCGGACACCATATATTTT.

The gene calls are TRBV4-2 and TRBJ2-1; the D is unclear. Germline CDR1 and CDR2: LGHNA and YNFKEQ. This CDR3 is built from 15 residues. Trimming shortened V by 6 bases and J by 5 bases, and 17 bases separated the two germline ends. The CDR3, as DNA: TGTGCCAGCAGTAAGGCCGATAGTTTCCACAATGAGCAGTTCTTC. It encodes CASSKADSFHNEQFF.

This rearrangement joins TRBV6-5 to TRBJ1-5; no clear D. Trimming left V 0 bases short and J 3 bases short, with 6 bases between. This CDR3 contains 14 residues. The germline V gene has CDR1 MNHEY and CDR2 SVGAGI. CDR3 protein: CASSYSSTNQPQHF. The CDR3 nucleotides read TGTGCCAGCAGTTACTCGAGCACCAATCAGCCCCAGCATTTT.

The chain combines TRBV27 with TRBJ1-3; D unclear. The CDR3 spans 15 residues. Germline V gene data show CDR1 as MNHEY and CDR2 as SMNVEV (reference sequence). Trimming cost V 6 bases and J 0 bases, with 12 bases left between them. The CDR3 protein is CASREQSRSGNTIYF. The DNA for the CDR3 is TGTGCCAGCAGAGAACAGTCCCGCTCTGGAAACACCATATATTTT.

The rearrangement joins TRBV5-5 to TRBJ1-5; no clear D gene. Per the germline V gene, CDR1 is SGHKS and CDR2 is YYEKEE (reference sequence). V was pared by 1 base and J by 3 bases, with 11 bases between. This CDR3 comprises 15 residues. CDR3 sequence reads: CASSLRVGSNQPQHF. The CDR3 bases are TGTGCCAGCAGCTTGAGGGTTGGGTCCAATCAGCCCCAGCATTTT.

The genes are TRBV5-1 and TRBJ2-3; TRBD2 aligns across 7 bases. The CDR3 has 16 residues. The junction had 5 bases not matched to a gene; V was cut back by 1 base and J by 0 bases. In germline, CDR1 is SGHRS, CDR2 YFSETQ. This CDR3 reads CASSLRLADSTDTQYF. CDR3 coding DNA: TGCGCCAGCAGCTTGCGTCTAGCGGATAGCACAGATACGCAGTATTTT.

The chain combines TRBV7-2 with TRBJ2-7; D may be TRBD2 (6 bases). The V gene lost 3 bases and the J gene lost 3 bases, with 15 bases spanning the gap. The CDR3 totals 15 residues. Germline lookup yields CDR1 SGHTA and CDR2 FQGNSA. The CDR3 loop reads CASSLGGNYLYEQYF. Written as DNA, the CDR3 is TGTGCCAGCAGCTTGGGGGGAAACTATCTCTACGAGCAGTACTTC.

The chain couples TRBV19 to TRBJ2-5; D not certain. V lost 2 bases and J lost 4, with 11 bases in between. The CDR3 sequence is 14 residues long. Looked up from germline, CDR1 is LNHDA and CDR2 is SQIVND (reference sequence). The CDR3 DNA is TGTGCCAGTAGTATAAGGGAAAGGATAGAGACCCAGTACTTC. Translated, it gives CASSIRERIETQYF.

The chain uses TRBV5-8 and TRBJ1-2, with D uncertain. The V and J ends lost 7 bases and 4 bases respectively, with 17 bases between them. Germline assignment: CDR1 SGHTS and CDR2 YDEGEE. The CDR3 spans 14 residues. In nucleotides, the CDR3 is TGTGCCAGCCTAAAGATAGGTTCGGCCTATGGCTACACCTTC. It encodes CASLKIGSAYGYTF. Full variable domain (remainder filled in from reference TRBV5-8 and TRBJ1-2): EAGVTQSPTHLIKTRGQQATLRCSPISGHTSVYWYQQALGLGLQFLLWYDEGEERNRGNFPPRFSGRQFPNYSSELNVNALELEDSALYLCASLKIGSAYGYTFGSGTRLTVV.

The rearrangement links TRBV5-6 to TRBJ2-7; D is uncertain. The CDR3 totals 13 residues. Germline values: CDR1 SGHDT, CDR2 YYEEEE. Trimming pared 2 bases from V and 4 bases from J, leaving 10 bases between. In DNA form, the CDR3 reads TGTGCCAGCAGCTTTGGTTCCCGTTACGAGCAGTACTTC. It specifies CASSFGSRYEQYF.

This clone is a singleton in its sample. V usage is TRBV10-3 and J usage is TRBJ1-1; 8 positions agree with TRBD1. The length of the CDR3 is 14 residues. Per the germline V gene, CDR1 is ENHRY and CDR2 is SYGVKD. With V trimmed by 6 bases and J by 1 base, 4 bases remained unmatched. This chain's CDR3 is CAISPDRGNTEAFF. For the CDR3, the DNA is TGTGCCATCAGCCCCGACAGGGGGAACACTGAAGCTTTCTTT.

The chain is built from TRBV5-6 and TRBJ1-2; TRBD1 agrees at 8 bases. Germline V gene sequence: CDR1 SGHDT, CDR2 YYEEEE. The ends lost 6 bases at V and 5 bases at J; junction bases unmatched: 12. There are 15 residues in the CDR3. DNA of the CDR3: TGTGCCAGCAACTCAAGACGCGGGACAGGATATGGCTACACCTTC. This codes for CASNSRRGTGYGYTF.

This rearrangement joins TRBV28 to TRBJ2-7; 11 positions agree with TRBD1. The germline gives CDR1 MDHEN, CDR2 SYDVKM. This CDR3 spans 17 amino acids. With 2 bases clipped from V and 0 bases from J, the junction kept 6 bases outside the gene matches. CDR3 in amino acids: CASSLPGQGAYSYEQYF. The CDR3, as DNA: TGTGCCAGCAGTTTACCCGGACAGGGGGCCTACTCCTACGAGCAGTACTTC.

The chain employs TRBV5-8 and TRBJ2-3, with D possibly TRBD1 on 6 matching bases. This CDR3 has 15 residues. Between the trimmed V and J ends, which lost 4 bases and 0 bases, there was a span of 12 bases. Germline V CDR1 and CDR2: SGHTS, YDEGEE. The chain's CDR3 is CASSRTVTSTDTQYF. CDR3 bases: TGTGCCAGCAGCCGGACAGTAACTAGCACAGATACGCAGTATTTT.

The rearrangement uses TRBV6-5 and TRBJ1-5, with TRBD1 matching over 9 bases. This CDR3 has 16 amino acids. CDR1 is MNHEY and CDR2 is SVGAGI in the germline V gene. The ends lost 4 bases at V and 4 bases at J; junction bases unmatched: 8. Here the CDR3 reads CASSSTDRGGNQPQHF. The CDR3 region has the DNA TGTGCCAGCAGTTCCACGGACAGGGGAGGGAATCAGCCCCAGCATTTT.

The chain has TRBV10-3 and TRBJ1-5; D is ambiguous. The CDR3 is made up of 13 amino acids. Deletions cut 6 bases from V and 8 bases from J, with 14 bases between. Germline CDR1 is ENHRY and CDR2 is SYGVKD. The CDR3 DNA reads as TGTGCCATCAGCGACACTGATGGGGAGCCCCAGCATTTT. The encoded protein is CAISDTDGEPQHF.

This chain joins TRBV10-3 and TRBJ1-3; 7 bases map to TRBD1. This CDR3 is built from 15 residues. Germline trimming cut 5 bases from V and 2 bases from J; bases unmatched to any gene: 6. Per the germline V gene, CDR1 is ENHRY and CDR2 is SYGVKD. In nucleotides, the CDR3 is TGTGCCATCAGTCCGGTAACAGGGGCTGGAAACACCATATATTTT. The encoded protein is CAISPVTGAGNTIYF.